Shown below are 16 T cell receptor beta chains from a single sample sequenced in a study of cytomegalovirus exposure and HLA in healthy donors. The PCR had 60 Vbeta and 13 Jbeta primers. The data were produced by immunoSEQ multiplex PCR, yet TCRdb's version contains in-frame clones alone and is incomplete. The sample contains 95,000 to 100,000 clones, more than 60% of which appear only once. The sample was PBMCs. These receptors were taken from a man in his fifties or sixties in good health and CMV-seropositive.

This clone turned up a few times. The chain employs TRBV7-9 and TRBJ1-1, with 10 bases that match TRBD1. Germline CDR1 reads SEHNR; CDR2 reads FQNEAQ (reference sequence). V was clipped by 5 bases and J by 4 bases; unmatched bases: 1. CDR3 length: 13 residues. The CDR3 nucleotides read TGTGCCAGCAGCCGGACAGGGGGCACTGAAGCTTTCTTT. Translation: CASSRTGGTEAFF.

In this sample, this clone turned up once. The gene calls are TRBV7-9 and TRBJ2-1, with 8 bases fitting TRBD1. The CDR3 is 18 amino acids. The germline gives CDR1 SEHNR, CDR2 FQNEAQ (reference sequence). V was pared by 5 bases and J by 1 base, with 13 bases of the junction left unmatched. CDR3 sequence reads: CASSPFPRTGWSYNEQFF. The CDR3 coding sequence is TGTGCCAGCAGCCCTTTCCCCCGGACAGGGTGGTCCTACAATGAGCAGTTCTTC.

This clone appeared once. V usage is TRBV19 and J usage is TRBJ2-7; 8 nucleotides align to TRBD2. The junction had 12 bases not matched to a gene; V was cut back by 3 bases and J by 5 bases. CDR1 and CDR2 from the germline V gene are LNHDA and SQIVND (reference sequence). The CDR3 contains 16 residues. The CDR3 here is CASSIFRGGPADEQYF. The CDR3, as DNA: TGTGCCAGTAGTATCTTCCGCGGGGGGCCTGCTGACGAGCAGTACTTC. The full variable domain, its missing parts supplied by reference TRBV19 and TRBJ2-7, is DGGITQSPKYLFRKEGQNVTLSCEQNLNHDAMYWYRQDPGQGLRLIYYSQIVNDFQKGDIAEGYSVSREKKESFPLTVTSAQKNPTAFYLCASSIFRGGPADEQYFGPGTRLTVT.

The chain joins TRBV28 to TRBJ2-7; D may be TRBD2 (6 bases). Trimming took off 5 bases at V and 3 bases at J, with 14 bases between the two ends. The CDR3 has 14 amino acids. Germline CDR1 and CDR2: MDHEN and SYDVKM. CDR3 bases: TGTGCCAGCAGTACGGGCGGGGATCACTACGAGCAGTACTTC. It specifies CASSTGGDHYEQYF.

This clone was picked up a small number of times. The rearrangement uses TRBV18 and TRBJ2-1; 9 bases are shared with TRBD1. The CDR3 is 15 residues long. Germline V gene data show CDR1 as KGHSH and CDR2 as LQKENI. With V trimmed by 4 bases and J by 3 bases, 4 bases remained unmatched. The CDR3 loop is CASSLSTGGYNEQFF. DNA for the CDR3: TGTGCCAGCTCACTGTCGACAGGGGGCTACAATGAGCAGTTCTTC.

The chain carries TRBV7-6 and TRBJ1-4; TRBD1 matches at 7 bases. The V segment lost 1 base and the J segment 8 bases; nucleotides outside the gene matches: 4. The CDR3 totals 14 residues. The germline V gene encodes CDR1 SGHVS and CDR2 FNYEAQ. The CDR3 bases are TGTGCCAGCAGCTTAGGCAGGGGGGACGAAAAACTGTTTTTT. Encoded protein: CASSLGRGDEKLFF.

The CDR3 DNA reads TGCGCCAGCAGCCAACATAAGGGACTAGCGGGGGGTAATGAGCAGTTCTTC. This sequence encodes CASSQHKGLAGGNEQFF. The chain carries TRBV4-1 and TRBJ2-1; 15 bases align to TRBD2. Germline lookup yields CDR1 MGHRA and CDR2 YSYEKL. After removal of 2 bases from V and 7 bases from J, the junction contained 6 bases not matched to a gene. CDR3 length: 17 amino acids.

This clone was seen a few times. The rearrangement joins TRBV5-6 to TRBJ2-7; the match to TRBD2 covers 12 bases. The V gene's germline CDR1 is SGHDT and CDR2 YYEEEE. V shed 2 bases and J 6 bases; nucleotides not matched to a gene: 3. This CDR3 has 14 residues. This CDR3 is CASSFTSGGPEQYF. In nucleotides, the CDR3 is TGTGCCAGCAGCTTCACTAGCGGGGGGCCCGAGCAGTACTTC.

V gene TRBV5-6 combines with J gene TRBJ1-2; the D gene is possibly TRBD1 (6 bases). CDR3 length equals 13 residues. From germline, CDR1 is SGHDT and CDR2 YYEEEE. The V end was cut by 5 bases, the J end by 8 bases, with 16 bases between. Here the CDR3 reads CASRAQGSLGYTF. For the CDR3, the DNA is TGTGCCAGCAGGGCTCAGGGGTCTTTAGGCTACACCTTC.

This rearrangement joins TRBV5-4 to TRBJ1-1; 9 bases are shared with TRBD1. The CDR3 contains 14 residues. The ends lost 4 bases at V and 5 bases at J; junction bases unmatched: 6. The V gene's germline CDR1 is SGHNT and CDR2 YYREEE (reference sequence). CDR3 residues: CASSLTGGRTEAFF. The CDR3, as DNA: TGTGCCAGCAGCCTGACAGGGGGTCGGACTGAAGCTTTCTTT.

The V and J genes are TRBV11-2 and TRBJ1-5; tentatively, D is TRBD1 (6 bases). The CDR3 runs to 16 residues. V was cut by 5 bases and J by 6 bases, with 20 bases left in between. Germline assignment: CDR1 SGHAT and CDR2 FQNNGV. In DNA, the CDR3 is TGTGCCAGCAGCCCCAATCTTGGCGGGGGGGCTCAGCCCCAGCATTTT. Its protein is CASSPNLGGGAQPQHF.

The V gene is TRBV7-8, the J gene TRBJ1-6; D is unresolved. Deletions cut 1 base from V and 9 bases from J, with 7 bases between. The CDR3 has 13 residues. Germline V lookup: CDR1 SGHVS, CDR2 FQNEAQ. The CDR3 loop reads CASSLVESSPLHF. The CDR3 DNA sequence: TGTGCCAGCAGCTTAGTTGAGAGTTCACCCCTCCACTTT.

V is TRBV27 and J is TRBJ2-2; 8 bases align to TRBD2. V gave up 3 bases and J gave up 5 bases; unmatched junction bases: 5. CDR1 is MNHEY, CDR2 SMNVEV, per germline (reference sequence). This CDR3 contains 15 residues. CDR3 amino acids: CASSFAGGGTGELFF. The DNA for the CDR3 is TGTGCCAGCAGTTTTGCGGGGGGTGGGACCGGGGAGCTGTTTTTT.

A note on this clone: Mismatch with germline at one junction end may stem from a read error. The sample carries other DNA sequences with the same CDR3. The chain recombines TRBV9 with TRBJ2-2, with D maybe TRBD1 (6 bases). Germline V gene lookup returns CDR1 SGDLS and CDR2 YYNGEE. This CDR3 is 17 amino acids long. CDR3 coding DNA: TGTGCCAGCAGCGTAGCAGGACAGAGGGGCAACACTGGGGAGCTGTTTTTT. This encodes CASSVAGQRGNTGELFF.

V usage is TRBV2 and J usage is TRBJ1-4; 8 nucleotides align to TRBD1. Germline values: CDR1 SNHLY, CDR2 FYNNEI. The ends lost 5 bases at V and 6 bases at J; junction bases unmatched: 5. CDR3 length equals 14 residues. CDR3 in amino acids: CASSRTGIDEKLFF. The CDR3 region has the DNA TGTGCCAGCAGTCGGACAGGGATAGATGAAAAACTGTTTTTT.

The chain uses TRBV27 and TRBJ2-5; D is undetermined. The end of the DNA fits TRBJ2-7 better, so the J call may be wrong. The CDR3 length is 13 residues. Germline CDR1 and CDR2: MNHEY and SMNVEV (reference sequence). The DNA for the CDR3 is TGTGCCAGCAGTTTAGGGCCCCGCTACGAGCAGTACTTC. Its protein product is CASSLGPRYEQYF.